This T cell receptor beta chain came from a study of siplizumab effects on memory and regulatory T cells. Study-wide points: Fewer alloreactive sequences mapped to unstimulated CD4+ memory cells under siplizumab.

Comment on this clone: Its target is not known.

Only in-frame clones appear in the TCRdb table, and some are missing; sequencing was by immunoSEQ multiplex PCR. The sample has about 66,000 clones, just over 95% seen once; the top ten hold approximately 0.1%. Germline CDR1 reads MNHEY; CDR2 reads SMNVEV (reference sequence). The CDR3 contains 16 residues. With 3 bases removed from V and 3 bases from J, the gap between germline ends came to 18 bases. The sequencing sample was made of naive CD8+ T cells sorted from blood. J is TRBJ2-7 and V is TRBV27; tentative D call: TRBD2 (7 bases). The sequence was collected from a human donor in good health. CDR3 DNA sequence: TGTGCCAGCAGTTTGAGAGGGGGGGGGTCGTACTACGAGCAGTACTTC. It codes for CASSLRGGGSYYEQYF.